These T cell receptor beta chains were read from a single sample in a study of blood T cell repertoires in COVID-19. TCRdb keeps only in-frame clones here, not all; method: immunoSEQ multiplex PCR. The profile covers over 120,000 clones, with approximately 89% appearing a single time and 1.5% to 2% taken by the ten largest. The sequenced sample consisted of peripheral blood. These receptors came from a human donor in a cohort sampled during active COVID-19. Both conserved end residues are part of each CDR3. A D gene is named only where the DNA matches it firmly. Rows give clone size only sometimes, using once, few, many, or a class for an expanded clone.

J,size,V,D,DNA,CDR3
TRBJ2-1,-,TRBV7-2,TRBD2,TGTGCCAGCAGCTTAGCGCCAAGCGGGGGGGCCCGCCTGGAGTTCTTC,CASSLAPSGGARLEFF
TRBJ2-1,-,TRBV7-3,TRBD2,TGTGCCAGCAGCCCAGGGACTAGCGGGGGGGCTTCGAGTCAGTTCTTC,CASSPGTSGGASSQFF
TRBJ1-2,-,TRBV6-1,TRBD1,TGTGCCAGCAGTGAAGGGACCTCAGGGGGAGATGGCTATGGCTACACCTTC,CASSEGTSGGDGYGYTF
TRBJ1-4,-,TRBV15,-,TGTGCCACCAGGTCCCAGGGCGTTGGGACTAATGAAAAACTGTTTTTT,CATRSQGVGTNEKLFF
TRBJ2-3,-,TRBV7-3,-,TGTGCCAGCAGCTTAACGTTTCAGGGGACAGATACGCAGTATTTT,CASSLTFQGTDTQYF
TRBJ1-2,once,TRBV4-3,TRBD1,TGCGCCAGCAGCCACAGGACAGGGGTTGGCTACACCTTC,CASSHRTGVGYTF
TRBJ2-3,-,TRBV6-6,TRBD1,TGTGCCAGCAGTATATCCGGGACAGTCACAGATACGCAGTATTTT,CASSISGTVTDTQYF
TRBJ1-5,-,TRBV5-5,-,TGTGCCAGCAGCTCCGACAGAAATCAGCCCCAGCATTTT,CASSSDRNQPQHF
TRBJ2-1,-,TRBV19,TRBD2,TGTGCCAGTAGTAGCGAGCGGGGCTATAGAAACAATGAGCAGTTCTTC,CASSSERGYRNNEQFF
TRBJ2-7,-,TRBV6-5,-,TGTGCCAGCAAGAGAGACGAAGGGGAAGTTCGGGAGCAGTACTTC,CASKRDEGEVREQYF
TRBJ1-2,-,TRBV4-3,TRBD1,TGCGCCAGCAGCCAAGCCCAGGGGGCCTTTGGCTACACCTTC,CASSQAQGAFGYTF
TRBJ2-5,-,TRBV5-5,TRBD1,TGTGCCAGCAGCTTGACACAGGGGGTTTTGGAGACCCAGTACTTC,CASSLTQGVLETQYF
TRBJ1-3,-,TRBV4-3,-,TGCGCCAGCAGCCAAGGCCGAGCAACAGAAGCTGGAAACACCATATATTTT,CASSQGRATEAGNTIYF